This TCR beta chain was recovered during a study of T cells after posttransplantation cyclophosphamide. Sequencing used immunoSEQ multiplex PCR; TCRdb keeps in-frame clones, though not all of them. Among about 28,000 clones, 75% to 90% were seen once, and the ten largest hold around 3.5%. The sequencing input was PBMCs. The TCR sequence derives from a man aged 45-60 years.

CDR3 loop: CASSLGGVSGGRFF. The DNA of the CDR3 is TGCGCCAGCAGCTTGGGAGGAGTGTCGGGTGGCCGGTTCTTC. This chain links TRBV5-1 with TRBJ2-1; no firm D call. V was cut by 0 bases and J by 15 bases, with 19 bases left in between. The CDR3 totals 14 residues. Germline V gene sequence: CDR1 SGHRS, CDR2 YFSETQ.